This T cell receptor beta chain was identified in a study of blood T cells in healthy people across ages. Overall study context: About one barcoded beta molecule per two T cells came from capture by template switching.

The donors, all healthy, were Caucasians living in Russia, aged roughly 6 to 100. This clonotype was picked up a small number of times. An end of the junction differs from the germline gene, which may be a read error. Alongside a J-beta primer mix, a sample-barcoded 5' primer served in a second PCR lasting about 7 to 12 cycles. A 12-random-nucleotide template-switch adaptor tagged each cDNA molecule. Every sample gave at least 2.5 million paired-end reads containing CDR3. MiXCR, applied by TCRdb to the 5' RACE reads, yields one record per CDR3 protein. Among some 1.5 million distinct CDR3 sequences listed, 28% were seen once. From germline, CDR1 is SGHDN and CDR2 FVKESK. The CDR3 extends over 14 amino acids.

The receptor comes from a woman aged 30 to 39 in good health. The chain employs TRBV14 and TRBJ1-2, with D unresolved. The specimen sequenced was blood. The CDR3 loop is CAGSPFRSNYGYTF. CDR3 bases: TGTGCCGGCAGCCCGTTCAGGAGTAACTATGGCTACACCTTC.